Here is one T cell receptor beta chain with its context. Antigen: not known. The data were obtained in a study of cytomegalovirus exposure and HLA in healthy donors. It was with 60 Vbeta and 13 Jbeta primers that the PCR ran. Sequencing used immunoSEQ multiplex PCR; TCRdb keeps in-frame clones, though not all of them. The table has under 130,000 clones, about 80% seen once. The study's findings and limits: TCR beta chain V- and J-gene trimming was linked, in a later analysis, to a missense variant in DCLRE1C. Roughly uniform depth of sequencing across donors was assumed in presence/absence analyses. A few CMV-associated chains were confirmed in vitro to be specific for CMV antigens. In most subjects, TCR beta sequences reportedly gave accurate predictions of HLA-A and HLA-B alleles.

The clonotype comes from a man aged 30-40 years in good health and CMV-seronegative. Sequencing input: PBMCs.

CDR3 DNA sequence: TGTGCCAGCAGCTTATTGGGCGGCTACACCTTC. Translating it yields CASSLLGGYTF. The chain couples TRBV7-9 to TRBJ1-2; D is ambiguous. Trimming pared 2 bases from V and 8 bases from J, leaving 6 bases between. Germline loops: CDR1 SEHNR, CDR2 FQNEAQ (reference sequence). This CDR3 has 11 amino acids. The complete variable domain, with remaining parts taken from reference TRBV7-9 and TRBJ1-2, reads DTGVSQNPRHKITKRGQNVTFRCDPISEHNRLYWYRQTLGQGPEFLTYFQNEAQLEKSRLLSDRFSAERPKGSFSTLEIQRTEQGDSAMYLCASSLLGGYTFGSGTRLTVV.